A selection of T cell receptor beta chains follows, all from one sample in a study of OX40 agonist ivuxolimab in advanced cancers. Clones were read by immunoSEQ multiplex PCR, and TCRdb kept only the in-frame ones, dropping some. This table holds 75,000 to 95,000 clones, roughly nine tenths found once. The specimen comprised CD4+ or CD8+ T cells sorted from blood, sampled in a trial of the OX40 agonist ivuxolimab. Receptors were obtained from an adult with an advanced solid tumor such as melanoma, head and neck, liver or kidney cancer. Each CDR3 is given with its conserved first and last residue. Fields, in order: V gene, clone size, J gene, D gene, CDR3 DNA, CDR3 protein. A D gene is named only where the DNA matches it firmly. Clone size is shown for a subset of rows, as once, few, many or a class of expanded clone.

TRBV10-3	.	TRBJ2-5	.	TGTGCCATCAGTGAGTACGAAGAGACCCAGTACTTC	CAISEYEETQYF
TRBV28	.	TRBJ1-2	.	TGTGCCAGCAGTGACACCGACTATGGCTACACCTTT	CASSDTDYGYTF
TRBV6-1	.	TRBJ2-6	.	TGTGCCAGCACCCTCACTGGGGCCAACGTCCTGACTTTC	CASTLTGANVLTF
TRBV15	few	TRBJ1-6	.	TGTGCCACCAGCAGAGGGAGACAGAATAATTCACCCCTCCACTTT	CATSRGRQNNSPLHF
TRBV7-5	.	TRBJ2-7	.	TGTGTCAGAAGCTTAGCCCCCGGGACAGCTTACGAGCAGTACTTC	CVRSLAPGTAYEQYF
TRBV18	.	TRBJ2-3	.	TGTGCCAGCTCACCGTCCAGGGAAGATACGCAGTATTTT	CASSPSREDTQYF
TRBV2	.	TRBJ2-7	.	TGTGCCAGCAGTTCGGGCCGAAATGGCGAGCAGTACTTC	CASSSGRNGEQYF
TRBV6-5	.	TRBJ2-7	.	TGTGCCAGCAGTTACTCGAGGCTGGGGAACTACGAGCAGTACTTC	CASSYSRLGNYEQYF
TRBV12-5	.	TRBJ2-7	.	TGTGCTAGTGGTTTGGAGGATGGCACCGAGCAGTACTTC	CASGLEDGTEQYF
TRBV6-1	.	TRBJ2-7	.	TGTGCCAGCAGTGAAAGGACCTTCTACGAGCAGTACTTC	CASSERTFYEQYF
TRBV23-1	.	TRBJ1-1	TRBD1	TGCGCCAGCAGTCAACCCCTAACGACAGGGGAGAACACTGAAGCTTTCTTT	CASSQPLTTGENTEAFF
TRBV6-1	once	TRBJ1-2	.	TGTGCCAGCAGTGAAAGGGGCGGTAACTATGGCTACACCTTC	CASSERGGNYGYTF
TRBV2	.	TRBJ2-1	TRBD1	TGTGCCGGGGCCAGGGGGCTTAACAATGAGCAGTTCTTC	CAGARGLNNEQFF
TRBV11-2	.	TRBJ1-2	.	TGTGCCAGTTCCTCCCTCCGGGGGGGCGTCTATGGCTACACCTTC	CASSSLRGGVYGYTF
TRBV5-5	.	TRBJ2-7	.	TGTGCCAGCAGCTTGGGGCACGGAGACTCCTACGAGCAGTACTTC	CASSLGHGDSYEQYF
TRBV28	.	TRBJ1-1	.	TGTGCCAGCAGTTCCCTCCCTCCCCTGAACACTGAAGCTTTCTTT	CASSSLPPLNTEAFF
TRBV28	.	TRBJ1-1	TRBD1	TGTGCCAGCAGTCCCTGGGGGAAGGGGGCGAACACTGAAGCTTTCTTT	CASSPWGKGANTEAFF
TRBV11-2	.	TRBJ2-2	.	TGTGCCAGCCGACCACTAGGCGGCAGGGGAAGCACCGGGGAGCTGTTTTTT	CASRPLGGRGSTGELFF
TRBV28	.	TRBJ1-2	.	TGTGCCAGCAGTTTCGTAGACGAGGATGGCTACACCTTC	CASSFVDEDGYTF
TRBV29-1	.	TRBJ2-1	TRBD2	TGCAGCGCTCCTCTAGCGGCCCCCTACAATGAGCAGTTCTTC	CSAPLAAPYNEQFF
TRBV6-6	.	TRBJ2-7	.	TGTGCCAGCAGTTGGGGAGATTACGAGCAGTACTTC	CASSWGDYEQYF
TRBV18	once	TRBJ1-4	TRBD1	TGTGCCAGCACGGGACAGGCGAATGAAAAACTGTTTTTT	CASTGQANEKLFF
TRBV5-1	.	TRBJ2-1	TRBD1	TGCGCCAGCAGCTTGGGGGGGACCAAACTACAGGGGTACAATGAGCAGTTCTTC	CASSLGGTKLQGYNEQFF